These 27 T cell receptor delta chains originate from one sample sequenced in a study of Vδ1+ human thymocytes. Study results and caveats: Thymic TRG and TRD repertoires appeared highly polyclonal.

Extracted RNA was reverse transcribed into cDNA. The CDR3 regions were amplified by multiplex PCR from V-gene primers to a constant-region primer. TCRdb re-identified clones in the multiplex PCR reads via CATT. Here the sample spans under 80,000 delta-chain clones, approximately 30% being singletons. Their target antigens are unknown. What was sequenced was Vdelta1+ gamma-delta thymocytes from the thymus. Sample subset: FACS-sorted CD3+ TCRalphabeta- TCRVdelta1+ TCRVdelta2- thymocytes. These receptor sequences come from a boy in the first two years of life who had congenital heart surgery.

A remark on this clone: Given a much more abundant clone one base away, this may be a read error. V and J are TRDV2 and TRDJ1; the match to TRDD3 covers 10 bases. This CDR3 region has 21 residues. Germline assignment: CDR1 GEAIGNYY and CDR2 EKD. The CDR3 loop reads CACATGSILGDVVAYTDKLIF. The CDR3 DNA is TGTGCCTGTGCCACCGGTTCCATACTGGGGGATGTTGTCGCGTACACCGATAAACTCATCTTT.

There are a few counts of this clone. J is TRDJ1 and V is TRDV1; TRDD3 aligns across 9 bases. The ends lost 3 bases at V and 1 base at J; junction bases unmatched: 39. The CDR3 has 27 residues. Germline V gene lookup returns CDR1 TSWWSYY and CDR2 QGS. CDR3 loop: CALGDPDPPHPAPSYWGTRIRTDKLIF. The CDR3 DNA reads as TGTGCTCTTGGGGACCCCGATCCCCCCCATCCTGCCCCTTCGTACTGGGGGACCCGAATTCGCACCGATAAACTCATCTTT.

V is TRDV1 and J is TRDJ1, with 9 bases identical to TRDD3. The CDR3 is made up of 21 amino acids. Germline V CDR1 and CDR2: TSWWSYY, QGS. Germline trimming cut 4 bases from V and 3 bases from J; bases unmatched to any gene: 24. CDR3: CALGAPSAFLRGDTLADKLIF. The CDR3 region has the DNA TGTGCTCTTGGGGCACCTTCGGCCTTCCTCAGGGGGGATACATTGGCCGATAAACTCATCTTT.

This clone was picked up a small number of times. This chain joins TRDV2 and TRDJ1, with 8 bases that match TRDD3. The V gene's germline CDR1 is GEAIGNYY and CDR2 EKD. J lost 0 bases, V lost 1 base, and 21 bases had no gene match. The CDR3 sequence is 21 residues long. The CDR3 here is CACDTTTGTGGSLLYTDKLIF. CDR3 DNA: TGTGCCTGTGACACGACAACTGGTACTGGGGGTTCTTTACTGTACACCGATAAACTCATCTTT.

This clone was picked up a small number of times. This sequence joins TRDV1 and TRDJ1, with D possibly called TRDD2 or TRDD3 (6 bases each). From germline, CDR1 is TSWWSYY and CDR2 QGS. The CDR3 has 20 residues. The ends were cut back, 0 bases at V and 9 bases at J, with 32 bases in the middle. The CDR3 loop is CALGELEGILRRGGLGELIF. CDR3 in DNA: TGTGCTCTTGGGGAACTAGAAGGCATCCTACGCCGAGGGGGGTTGGGGGAACTCATCTTT.

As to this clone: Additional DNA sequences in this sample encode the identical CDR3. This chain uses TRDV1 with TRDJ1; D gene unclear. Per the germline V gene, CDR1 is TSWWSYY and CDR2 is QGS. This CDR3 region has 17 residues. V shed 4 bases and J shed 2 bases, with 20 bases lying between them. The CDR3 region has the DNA TGTGCTCTTGGGGGAACAAGTTTTCCCCGAGAGACCGATAAACTCATCTTT. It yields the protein CALGGTSFPRETDKLIF.

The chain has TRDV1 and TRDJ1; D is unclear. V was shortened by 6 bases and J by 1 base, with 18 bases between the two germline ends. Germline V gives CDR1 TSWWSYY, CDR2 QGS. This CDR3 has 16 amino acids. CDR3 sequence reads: CALGWTQGTLTDKLIF. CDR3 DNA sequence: TGTGCTCTTGGATGGACCCAAGGGACCCTCACCGATAAACTCATCTTT.

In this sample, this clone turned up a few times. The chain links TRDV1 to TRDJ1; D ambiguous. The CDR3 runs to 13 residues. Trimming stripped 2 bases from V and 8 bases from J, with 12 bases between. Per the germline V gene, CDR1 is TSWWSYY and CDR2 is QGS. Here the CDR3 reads CALGEGVGRKLIF. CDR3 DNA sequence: TGTGCTCTTGGGGAAGGAGTAGGGAGGAAACTCATCTTT.

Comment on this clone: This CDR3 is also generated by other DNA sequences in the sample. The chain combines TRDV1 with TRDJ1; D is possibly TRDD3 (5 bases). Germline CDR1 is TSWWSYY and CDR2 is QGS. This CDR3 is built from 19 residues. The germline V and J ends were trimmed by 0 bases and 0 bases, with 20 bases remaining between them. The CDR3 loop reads CALGELIWAGNHYTDKLIF. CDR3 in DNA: TGTGCTCTTGGGGAACTTATCTGGGCGGGGAACCATTACACCGATAAACTCATCTTT.

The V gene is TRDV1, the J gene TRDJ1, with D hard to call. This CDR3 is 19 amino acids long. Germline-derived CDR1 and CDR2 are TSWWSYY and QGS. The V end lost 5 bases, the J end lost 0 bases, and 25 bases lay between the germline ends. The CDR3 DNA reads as TGTGCTCTTGGGCACCACCCCCCTCTCCCTTATCGACACACCGATAAACTCATCTTT. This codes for CALGHHPPLPYRHTDKLIF.

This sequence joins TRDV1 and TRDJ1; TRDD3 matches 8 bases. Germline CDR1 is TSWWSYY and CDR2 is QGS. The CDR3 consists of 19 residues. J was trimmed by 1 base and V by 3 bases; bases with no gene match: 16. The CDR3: CALGDIPYFWGTLTDKLIF. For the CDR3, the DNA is TGTGCTCTTGGGGATATTCCCTACTTCTGGGGGACCCTCACCGATAAACTCATCTTT.

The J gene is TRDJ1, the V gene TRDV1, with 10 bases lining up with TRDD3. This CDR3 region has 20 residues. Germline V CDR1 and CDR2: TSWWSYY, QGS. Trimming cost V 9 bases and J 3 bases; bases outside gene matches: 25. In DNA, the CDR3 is TGTGCTCTCGCCCCCTCCCCTTTGGGGGATACCTGCTGGGAGCCCGATAAACTCATCTTT. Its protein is CALAPSPLGDTCWEPDKLIF.

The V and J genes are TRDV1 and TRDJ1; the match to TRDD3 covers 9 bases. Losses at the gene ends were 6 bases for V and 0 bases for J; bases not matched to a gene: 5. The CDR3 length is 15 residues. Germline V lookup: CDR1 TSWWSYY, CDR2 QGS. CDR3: CALGRLGDYTDKLIF. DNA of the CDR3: TGTGCTCTTGGAAGGCTGGGGGATTACACCGATAAACTCATCTTT.

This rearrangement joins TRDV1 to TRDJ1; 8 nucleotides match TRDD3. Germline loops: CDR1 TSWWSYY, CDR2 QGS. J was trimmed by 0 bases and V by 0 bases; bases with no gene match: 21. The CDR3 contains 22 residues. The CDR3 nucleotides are TGTGCTCTTGGGGAACTAGGTCCTCTCCGGGGGATAGGAACGGGGTACACCGATAAACTCATCTTT. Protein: CALGELGPLRGIGTGYTDKLIF.

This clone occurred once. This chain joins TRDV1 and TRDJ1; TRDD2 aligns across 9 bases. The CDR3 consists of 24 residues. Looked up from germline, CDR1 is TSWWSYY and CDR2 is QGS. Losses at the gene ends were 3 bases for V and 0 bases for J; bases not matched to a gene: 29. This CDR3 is CALGDPFRPFLRGMGVDYTDKLIF. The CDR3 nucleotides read TGTGCTCTTGGGGACCCCTTCCGTCCCTTCCTACGAGGTATGGGCGTAGATTACACCGATAAACTCATCTTT.

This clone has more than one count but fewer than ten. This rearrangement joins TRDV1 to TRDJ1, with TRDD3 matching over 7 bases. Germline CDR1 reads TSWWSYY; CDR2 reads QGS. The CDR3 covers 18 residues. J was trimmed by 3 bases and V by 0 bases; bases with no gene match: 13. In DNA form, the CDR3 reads TGTGCTCTTGGGGAACTTGGGGGCTGGGGGTTTAAAGCCGATAAACTCATCTTT. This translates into CALGELGGWGFKADKLIF.

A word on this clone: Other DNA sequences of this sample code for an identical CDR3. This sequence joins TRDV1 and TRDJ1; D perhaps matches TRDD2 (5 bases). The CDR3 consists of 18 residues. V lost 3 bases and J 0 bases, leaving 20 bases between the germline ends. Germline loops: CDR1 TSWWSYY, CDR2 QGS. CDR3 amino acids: CALGEPGGVFPYTDKLIF. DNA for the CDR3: TGTGCTCTTGGGGAGCCGGGAGGGGTCTTCCCTTACACCGATAAACTCATCTTT.

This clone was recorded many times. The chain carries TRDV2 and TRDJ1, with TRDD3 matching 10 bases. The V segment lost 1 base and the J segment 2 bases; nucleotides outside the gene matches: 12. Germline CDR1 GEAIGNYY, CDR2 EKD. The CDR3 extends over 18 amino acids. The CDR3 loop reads CACDTGGLGDIGTDKLIF. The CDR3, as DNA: TGTGCCTGTGACACGGGGGGCCTGGGGGATATTGGGACCGATAAACTCATCTTT.

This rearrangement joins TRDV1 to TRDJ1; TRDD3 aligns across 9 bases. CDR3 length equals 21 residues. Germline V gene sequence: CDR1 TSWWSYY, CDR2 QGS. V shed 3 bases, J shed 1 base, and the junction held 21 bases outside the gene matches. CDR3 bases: TGTGCTCTTGGGGATCACAACATACTGGGGGAAATCAAGTGTGGCACCGATAAACTCATCTTT. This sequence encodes CALGDHNILGEIKCGTDKLIF.

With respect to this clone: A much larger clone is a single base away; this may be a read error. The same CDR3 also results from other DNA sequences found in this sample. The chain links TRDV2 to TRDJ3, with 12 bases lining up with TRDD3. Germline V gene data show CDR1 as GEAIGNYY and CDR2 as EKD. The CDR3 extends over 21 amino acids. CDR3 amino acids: CACDSLLGDTPSSWDTRQMFF. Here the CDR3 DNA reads TGCGCCTGTGACTCGTTACTGGGGGATACACCAAGCTCCTGGGACACCCGACAGATGTTTTTC.

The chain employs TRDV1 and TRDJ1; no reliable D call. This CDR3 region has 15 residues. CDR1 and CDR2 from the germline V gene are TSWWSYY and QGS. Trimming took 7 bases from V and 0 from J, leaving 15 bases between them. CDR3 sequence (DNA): TGTGCTCTTGCCCGTAGATGGCGGAACACCGATAAACTCATCTTT. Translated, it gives CALARRWRNTDKLIF.

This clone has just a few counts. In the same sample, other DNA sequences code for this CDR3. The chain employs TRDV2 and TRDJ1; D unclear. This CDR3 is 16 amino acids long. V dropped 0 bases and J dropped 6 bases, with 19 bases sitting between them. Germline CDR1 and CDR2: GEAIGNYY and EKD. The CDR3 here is CACDTDIRLLTYKLIF. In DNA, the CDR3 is TGTGCCTGTGACACCGATATCCGCTTACTTACTTATAAACTCATCTTT.

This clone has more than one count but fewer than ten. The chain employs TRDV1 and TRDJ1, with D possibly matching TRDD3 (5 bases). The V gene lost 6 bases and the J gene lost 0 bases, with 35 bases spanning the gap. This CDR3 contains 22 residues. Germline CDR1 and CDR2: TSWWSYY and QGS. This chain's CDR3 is CALGFTNPSKPWGYDYTDKLIF. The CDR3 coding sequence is TGTGCTCTTGGCTTCACTAACCCCTCCAAGCCTTGGGGTTATGACTACACCGATAAACTCATCTTT.

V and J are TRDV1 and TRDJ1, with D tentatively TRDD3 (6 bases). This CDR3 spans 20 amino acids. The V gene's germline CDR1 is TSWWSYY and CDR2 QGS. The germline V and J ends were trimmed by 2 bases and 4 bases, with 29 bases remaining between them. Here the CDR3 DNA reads TGTGCTCTTGGGGAAACTAGAGTCGTCCCATGGGGGGGGAGCGGCGATAAACTCATCTTT. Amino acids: CALGETRVVPWGGSGDKLIF.

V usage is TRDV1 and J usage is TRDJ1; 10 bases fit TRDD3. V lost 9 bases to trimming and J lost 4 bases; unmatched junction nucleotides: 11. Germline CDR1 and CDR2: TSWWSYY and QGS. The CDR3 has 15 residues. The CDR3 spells CALTPPWGINDKLIF. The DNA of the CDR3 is TGTGCTCTGACGCCACCCTGGGGGATAAACGATAAACTCATCTTT.

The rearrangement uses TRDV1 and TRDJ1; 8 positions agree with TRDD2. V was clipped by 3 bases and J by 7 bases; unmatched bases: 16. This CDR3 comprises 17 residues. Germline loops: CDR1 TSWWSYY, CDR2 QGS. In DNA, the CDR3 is TGTGCTCTTGGGGACTCTTCCTACGGGATGTCGCCCCTTAAACTCATCTTT. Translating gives CALGDSSYGMSPLKLIF.

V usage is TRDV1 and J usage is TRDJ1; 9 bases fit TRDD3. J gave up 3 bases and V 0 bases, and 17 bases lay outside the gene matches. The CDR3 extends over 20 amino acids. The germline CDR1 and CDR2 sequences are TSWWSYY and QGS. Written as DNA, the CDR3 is TGTGCTCTTGGGGAACTGGCCTCCCAGCCTACTGGGGGACCCCCCGATAAACTCATCTTT. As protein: CALGELASQPTGGPPDKLIF.